This T cell receptor (beta chain) was documented in a study of blood T cell repertoires in COVID-19. Study context: Some COVID-19 samples were acute and others convalescent; all came from the United States, Italy and Spain.

The germline gives CDR1 SQVTM, CDR2 ANQGSEA. The length of the CDR3 is 13 residues. V lost 4 bases to trimming and J lost 2 bases; unmatched junction nucleotides: 3. Original analysis: Amplification from reference gene primers served as the basis for estimated nucleated cell counts. The protocol was immunoSEQ multiplex PCR, while the TCRdb copy is restricted to in-frame clones and leaves out a portion. That table gives V, J and clone size, and the DNA gave D and trimming. The table includes 120,000 or so clones, 80% to 90% detected once. The rearrangement joins TRBV29-1 to TRBJ2-7, with 9 bases aligning to TRBD1. The specimen sequenced was peripheral blood. The sequence derives from a human donor in a cohort sampled during active COVID-19. DNA for the CDR3: TGCAGCGTTGGGGACAGGGTAACCTACGAGCAGTACTTC. It codes for CSVGDRVTYEQYF.